This T cell receptor beta chain stems from a study of blood T cells in healthy people across ages. With a J-beta primer mix and a sample-barcoded 5' primer, a second PCR ran about 6 to 11 cycles. Each cDNA was tagged by a template-switch adaptor containing 12 random nucleotides. Using its own MiXCR run on the 5' RACE reads, TCRdb lists one record per CDR3 protein. This table has about 640,000 distinct CDR3 sequences, roughly 50% appearing once. Germline CDR1 is LGHDT and CDR2 is YNNKEL (reference sequence). The germline V and J ends were trimmed by 4 bases and 5 bases, with 12 bases remaining between them. The CDR3 consists of 14 residues.

This receptor was obtained from a man in his 60s in good health. The sequenced material came from blood. This sequence joins TRBV3-1 and TRBJ2-1; maybe TRBD1 (6 bases). The CDR3 spells CASSRRTENNEQFF. CDR3 coding DNA: TGTGCCAGCAGCCGCCGGACAGAAAACAATGAGCAGTTCTTC.